The 8 T cell receptor beta chains presented below share a single source sample, sequenced in a study of identical twins' blood T cells (dated by TCRdb to between 2011 and 2013). The library was made by 5' RACE. The sequencing machine was an Illumina Genome Analyzer IIx. The public reads were reprocessed in TCRdb via fastp at Q25 and MiXCR, keeping in-frame beta chains. Every distinct CDR3 protein forms one entry, paired with its most common genes and DNA. The sample table holds roughly 380,000 distinct CDR3 sequences, of which about 28% were seen once. The ten largest clones capture about 6% of the sample. The specimen was PBMCs. Receptor source: a woman between 18 and 50 years old in good health.

In its sample, this clonotype was seen many times. V gene TRBV3-1 combines with J gene TRBJ2-1; TRBD2 agrees at 7 bases. The V segment lost 3 bases and the J segment 6 bases; nucleotides outside the gene matches: 5. This CDR3 spans 14 amino acids. Per germline, CDR1 LGHDT and CDR2 YNNKEL (reference sequence). CDR3 sequence reads: CASSQAGTINEQFF. Written as DNA, the CDR3 is TGTGCCAGCAGCCAGGCCGGGACTATCAATGAGCAGTTCTTC.

The genes are TRBV5-1 and TRBJ1-2; 7 nucleotides line up with TRBD1. Looked up from germline, CDR1 is SGHRS and CDR2 is YFSETQ. The trim removed 2 bases at V and 10 bases at J, leaving 14 bases unmatched. The CDR3 has 15 residues. CDR3 in DNA: TGCGCCAGCAGCTTCGGGACAGCCCCACCTCTATCCTACACCTTC. Translation: CASSFGTAPPLSYTF. Full variable domain (remainder filled in from reference TRBV5-1 and TRBJ1-2): KAGVTQTPRYLIKTRGQQVTLSCSPISGHRSVSWYQQTPGQGLQFLFEYFSETQRNKGNFPGRFSGRQFSNSRSEMNVSTLELGDSALYLCASSFGTAPPLSYTFGSGTRLTVV.

This clonotype appeared many times. J is TRBJ2-3 and V is TRBV11-2; D gene ambiguous. The CDR3 has 13 amino acids. The germline V and J ends were trimmed by 3 bases and 5 bases, with 9 bases remaining between them. From germline, CDR1 is SGHAT and CDR2 FQNNGV. Here the CDR3 DNA reads TGTGCCAGCAGCTTGAGGTCGAGAGATACGCAGTATTTT. Its translation: CASSLRSRDTQYF.

This clonotype was picked up a small number of times. The chain couples TRBV6-6 to TRBJ1-2; 7 bases line up with TRBD1. Trimming cost V 8 bases and J 7 bases; bases outside gene matches: 10. The CDR3 loop spans 13 amino acids. The germline gives CDR1 MNHNY, CDR2 SVGAGI (reference sequence). The CDR3 region is CASSPPGGGGYTF. CDR3 DNA: TGTGCCAGCTCACCTCCAGGGGGGGGTGGCTACACCTTC.

This clonotype was counted only a few times. The chain employs TRBV29-1 and TRBJ2-2; no clear D. Germline V CDR1 and CDR2: SQVTM, ANQGSEA. The length of the CDR3 is 12 residues. The V end was cut by 5 bases, the J end by 4 bases, with 8 bases between. CDR3 sequence (DNA): TGCAGCGTTCTTCCAGTCACCGGGGAGCTGTTTTTT. Its translation is CSVLPVTGELFF.

On this clonotype itself: This may come from a read error, since a much larger clone is one base off. The chain recombines TRBV3-1 with TRBJ2-2, with D unresolved. This CDR3 is built from 13 residues. V lost 3 bases and J lost 3, with 5 bases in between. Per germline, CDR1 LGHDT and CDR2 YNNKEL (reference sequence). CDR3 in DNA: TGTGCCAGCAGCCATCAGGACACCGGGGAGCTGTTTTTT. Translated, it gives CASSHQDTGELFF. Full variable domain (rest looked up from reference TRBV3-1 and TRBJ2-2): DTAVSQTPKYLVTQMGNDKSIKCEQNLGHDTMYWYKQDSKKFLKIMFSYNNKELIINETVPNRFSPKSPDKAHLNLHINSLELGDSAVYFCASSHQDTGELFFGEGSRLTVL.

This clonotype was recorded many times. Germline is not matched at one junction end, which may reflect a read error. The V gene is TRBV11-3, the J gene TRBJ1-1, with no clear D. This CDR3 is 12 amino acids long. Germline V gene lookup returns CDR1 SGHNT and CDR2 YENEEA. The DNA of the CDR3 is TGTGCCAGCAGTTTAGGGCAGGCTGAAGCTTTCTTT. Its translation: CASSLGQAEAFF.

This clonotype was seen just once. The V gene is TRBV11-2, the J gene TRBJ2-1; no definite D call. V was cut by 5 bases and J by 9 bases, with 11 bases left in between. The CDR3 loop spans 12 amino acids. CDR1 and CDR2 (germline): SGHAT, FQNNGV. The CDR3 is CASSPTSGEQFF. CDR3 DNA: TGTGCCAGCAGCCCCACGTCGGGTGAGCAGTTCTTC.